This T cell receptor beta chain appears in the sequencing data of a study of beta chain features in type 1 diabetes. Study-level results: Moderate yet significant TCRB CDR3 shortening was seen in Type 1 diabetes patients in all four CD4+ subsets.

This CDR3 contains 17 residues. Unmatched junction bases numbered 15, after V lost 4 bases and J lost 9 bases. CDR1 LGHNA and CDR2 YNFKEQ come from the germline V gene. Every bit of the isolated RNA underwent reverse transcription, so sequencing read expressed TCRB transcripts. Sequencing was performed with immunoSEQ multiplex PCR; in TCRdb, only in-frame clones are kept and a portion is missing. The table has some 350,000 clones, around an eighth seen once. Of note for this clone: The antigen is not known.

The sequenced sample was naive CD4+ T cells from blood. J is TRBJ2-4 and V is TRBV4-2, with 10 bases lining up with TRBD2. This sequence originates from a woman aged 18-35 years with type 1 diabetes. CDR3: CASSPLVASGSDSIQYF. In DNA, the CDR3 is TGTGCCAGCAGCCCCCTGGTGGCTAGCGGGAGCGACTCCATTCAGTACTTC.